Listed here are 31 T cell receptor beta chains from one sample, sequenced in a study of blood T cell repertoires in COVID-19. The repertoire was sequenced with immunoSEQ multiplex PCR; TCRdb's copy has only in-frame clones and lacks some. The repertoire consists of about 69,000 clones, with roughly 80% occurring once and the leading ten covering almost 10%. Sequencing was carried out using peripheral blood. These receptors were obtained from a woman older than 75 with acute or convalescent COVID-19.

The genes are TRBV2 and TRBJ2-2, with 7 bases fitting TRBD1. The CDR3 contains 15 residues. The germline V gene encodes CDR1 SNHLY and CDR2 FYNNEI. The V segment lost 6 bases and the J segment 1 base; nucleotides outside the gene matches: 5. CDR3 region: CASRLQGRNTGELFF. CDR3 DNA sequence: TGTGCCAGCAGATTACAGGGGCGGAACACCGGGGAGCTGTTTTTT.

V and J are TRBV9 and TRBJ1-2; 7 bases align to TRBD1. The length of the CDR3 is 17 residues. Germline CDR1 SGDLS, CDR2 YYNGEE. J lost 0 bases, V lost 0 bases, and 8 bases had no gene match. DNA for the CDR3: TGTGCCAGCAGCGTAGTGGCAGGGGGAGAAGCTAACTATGGCTACACCTTC. Residues: CASSVVAGGEANYGYTF.

The chain recombines TRBV11-2 with TRBJ2-5; possible D gene TRBD1, 5 bases. V gave up 2 bases and J gave up 4 bases, with 8 bases separating them. The CDR3 consists of 13 residues. CDR1 is SGHAT, CDR2 FQNNGV, per germline. The CDR3 here is CASSLTGAETQYF. The CDR3 DNA is TGTGCCAGCAGCTTAACTGGGGCAGAGACCCAGTACTTC.

The chain carries TRBV5-1 and TRBJ2-1, with TRBD2 matching 9 bases. Unmatched junction bases numbered 12, after V lost 5 bases and J lost 6 bases. The CDR3 loop spans 16 amino acids. Germline V gene data show CDR1 as SGHRS and CDR2 as YFSETQ. CDR3 residues: CASSLGHGGGANEQFF. Written as DNA, the CDR3 is TGCGCCAGCAGTCTCGGGCACGGCGGGGGGGCCAATGAGCAGTTCTTC. Using reference TRBV5-1 and TRBJ2-1 for the parts outside the CDR3, the full variable domain is KAGVTQTPRYLIKTRGQQVTLSCSPISGHRSVSWYQQTPGQGLQFLFEYFSETQRNKGNFPGRFSGRQFSNSRSEMNVSTLELGDSALYLCASSLGHGGGANEQFFGPGTRLTVL.

The gene calls are TRBV5-8 and TRBJ2-3; 7 bases fit TRBD1. The V gene's germline CDR1 is SGHTS and CDR2 YDEGEE. The CDR3 totals 14 residues. The trim removed 3 bases at V and 0 bases at J, leaving 1 base unmatched. In nucleotides, the CDR3 is TGTGCCAGCAGCTGGGGACAGAGCACAGATACGCAGTATTTT. Encoded protein: CASSWGQSTDTQYF.

The CDR3, as DNA: TGTGCCAGTAGCCTGACTATCAATGAGCAGTTCTTC. It codes for CASSLTINEQFF. The chain links TRBV19 to TRBJ2-1, with D possibly matching TRBD2 (5 bases). Germline V gives CDR1 LNHDA, CDR2 SQIVND (reference sequence). The CDR3 covers 12 residues. V was shortened by 6 bases and J by 6 bases, with 9 bases between the two germline ends.

The chain combines TRBV5-5 with TRBJ1-1; TRBD1 is a possible D gene (5 bases). The V gene's germline CDR1 is SGHKS and CDR2 YYEKEE (reference sequence). The CDR3 runs 13 residues. The germline V and J ends were trimmed by 2 bases and 2 bases, with 7 bases remaining between them. The CDR3: CASSFTGNTEAFF. As DNA, the CDR3 is TGTGCCAGCAGCTTTACAGGTAACACTGAAGCTTTCTTT.

This chain uses TRBV30 with TRBJ2-5; D gene uncertain. CDR3 length equals 12 residues. In germline, CDR1 is GTSNPN, CDR2 SVGIG (reference sequence). The V and J ends lost 5 bases and 2 bases respectively, with 9 bases between them. CDR3 DNA: TGTGCCTGGGCGGTACAGCAAGAGACCCAGTACTTC. Translating gives CAWAVQQETQYF.

The chain combines TRBV5-1 with TRBJ1-5; tentative D call: TRBD1 (6 bases). The CDR3 covers 13 residues. The V end lost 4 bases, the J end lost 4 bases, and 9 bases lay between the germline ends. Germline lookup yields CDR1 SGHRS and CDR2 YFSETQ. The CDR3 DNA reads TGCGCCAGCAGCCCACAGGGAAATCAGCCCCAGCATTTT. Its translation is CASSPQGNQPQHF.

The chain is built from TRBV18 and TRBJ1-5; D ambiguous. The V gene lost 3 bases and the J gene lost 3 bases, with 15 bases spanning the gap. The CDR3 runs 16 residues. Germline CDR1 KGHSH, CDR2 LQKENI. The CDR3 nucleotides read TGTGCCAGCTCACCTCAGGCGCGGGATGACAATCAGCCCCAGCATTTT. Amino acids: CASSPQARDDNQPQHF.

The chain combines TRBV4-1 with TRBJ1-2; D may be TRBD1 (5 bases). Per the germline V gene, CDR1 is MGHRA and CDR2 is YSYEKL. Trimming stripped 0 bases from V and 6 bases from J, with 11 bases between. This CDR3 comprises 14 residues. CDR3 in amino acids: CASSQEIGDHGYTF. CDR3 DNA sequence: TGCGCCAGCAGCCAAGAAATAGGGGATCATGGCTACACCTTC.

This clone was detected only once. The rearrangement joins TRBV11-2 to TRBJ1-4; D is possibly TRBD1 (6 bases). Trimming removed 5 bases from V and 3 bases from J, with 19 bases in between. Germline V gene data show CDR1 as SGHAT and CDR2 as FQNNGV. CDR3 length: 17 amino acids. The CDR3 DNA reads TGTGCCAGCAGCCTTAGGAGGTCAACAGGGCCTAATGAAAAACTGTTTTTT. Its protein is CASSLRRSTGPNEKLFF.

The V call is TRBV5-1, the J call TRBJ2-3; TRBD2 matches at 12 bases. The V gene end was trimmed by 3 bases and the J gene end by 2 bases; junction bases not matched to a gene: 1. The V gene's germline CDR1 is SGHRS and CDR2 YFSETQ. The CDR3 contains 15 residues. The CDR3 DNA sequence: TGCGCCAGCAGCTCTAGCGGGGGGGCCACAGATACGCAGTATTTT. Translating it yields CASSSSGGATDTQYF.

CDR3 nucleotides: TGTGCCAGCAGTCTGGGGACAGGGATTTCACCCCTCCACTTT. This encodes CASSLGTGISPLHF. J is TRBJ1-6 and V is TRBV6-5, with 9 bases aligning to TRBD1. The CDR3 is 14 residues long. Per the germline V gene, CDR1 is MNHEY and CDR2 is SVGAGI. With 5 bases clipped from V and 9 bases from J, the junction kept 5 bases outside the gene matches.

The V and J genes are TRBV30 and TRBJ1-3; D is uncertain. Germline CDR1 and CDR2: GTSNPN and SVGIG (reference sequence). The CDR3 has 14 residues. The V and J ends lost 4 bases and 3 bases respectively, with 13 bases between them. Written as DNA, the CDR3 is TGTGCCTGGAACGGGAATACAGTTGGAAACACCATATATTTT. This sequence encodes CAWNGNTVGNTIYF.

This sequence joins TRBV12-5 and TRBJ2-1; the D gene is possibly TRBD1 (5 bases). From germline, CDR1 is LGHNT and CDR2 FRNRAP. The CDR3 spans 14 residues. V shed 4 bases and J shed 9 bases, with 16 bases lying between them. CDR3 in amino acids: CASGWGRKEAEQFF. The CDR3 nucleotides are TGTGCTAGTGGTTGGGGCAGAAAAGAAGCTGAGCAGTTCTTC.

This clone has more than one count but fewer than ten. This chain uses TRBV19 with TRBJ2-7, with 11 bases identical to TRBD2. This CDR3 region has 14 residues. Germline CDR1 and CDR2: LNHDA and SQIVND (reference sequence). Trimming took 4 bases from V and 3 from J; bases not matched to a gene: 2. DNA of the CDR3: TGTGCCAGTAGTACAACTAGCGGGGGCTACGAGCAGTACTTC. It codes for CASSTTSGGYEQYF.

This chain links TRBV7-2 with TRBJ2-3, with 14 bases matching TRBD2. The CDR3 spans 17 residues. Germline V lookup: CDR1 SGHTA, CDR2 FQGNSA. The V gene end was trimmed by 4 bases and the J gene end by 1 base; junction bases not matched to a gene: 4. The DNA of the CDR3 is TGTGCCAGCAGCTCCGGACTAGCGGGGGGTGGCACAGATACGCAGTATTTT. As protein: CASSSGLAGGGTDTQYF.

This clone was counted a single time. V usage is TRBV3-1 (or the pseudogene TRBV3-2) and J usage is TRBJ1-1; D gene ambiguous. With 1 base removed from V and 2 bases from J, the gap between germline ends came to 8 bases. This CDR3 region has 14 residues. Germline lookup yields CDR1 LGHDT and CDR2 YNNKEL (reference sequence). For the CDR3, the DNA is TGTGCCAGCAGCCAAGGCCTGGCCAACACTGAAGCTTTCTTT. This sequence encodes CASSQGLANTEAFF.

The chain recombines TRBV10-3 with TRBJ2-3; D is possibly TRBD1 (5 bases). Germline assignment: CDR1 ENHRY and CDR2 SYGVKD. V was clipped by 2 bases and J by 1 base, with 10 bases between them. The CDR3 has 15 amino acids. The CDR3 bases are TGTGCCATCAGTGAGGACAGTCTACGCACAGATACGCAGTATTTT. Its translation: CAISEDSLRTDTQYF.

The rearrangement uses TRBV18 and TRBJ1-1; a possible D gene is TRBD1 (6 bases). The V end was cut by 3 bases, the J end by 8 bases, with 10 bases between. The germline V gene encodes CDR1 KGHSH and CDR2 LQKENI. This CDR3 has 12 residues. The CDR3 DNA reads TGTGCCAGCTCACCGGACCAGGGGGAAGCTTTCTTT. Its translation is CASSPDQGEAFF.

In its sample, this clone was seen a few times. The genes are TRBV6-5 and TRBJ1-5; TRBD1 is a possible D gene (5 bases). Germline-derived CDR1 and CDR2 are MNHEY and SVGAGI. V lost 6 bases to trimming and J lost 4 bases, with 10 bases between them. The CDR3 totals 13 residues. CDR3 DNA: TGTGCCAGCAGATTACAGGATAATCAGCCCCAGCATTTT. Amino acid sequence: CASRLQDNQPQHF.

The CDR3: CASSVPGQGSEQFF. The CDR3 nucleotides are TGTGCCAGCAGCGTCCCGGGACAGGGTAGTGAGCAGTTCTTC. The chain combines TRBV7-9 with TRBJ2-1; TRBD1 matches 9 bases. CDR3 length: 14 residues. The germline gives CDR1 SEHNR, CDR2 FQNEAQ (reference sequence). The trim removed 5 bases at V and 9 bases at J, leaving 8 bases unmatched.

V and J are TRBV7-9 and TRBJ1-2; 7 nucleotides match TRBD1. The CDR3 is 17 amino acids. CDR1 and CDR2 (germline): SEHNR, FQNEAQ (reference sequence). Trimming took 5 bases from V and 4 from J; bases not matched to a gene: 16. CDR3 DNA: TGTGCCAGCAGCCCCCAGGCGACGGGACAGAGAGGCTATGGCTACACCTTC. Residues: CASSPQATGQRGYGYTF.

The sample holds a few counts of this clone. The genes are TRBV3-1 (or the pseudogene TRBV3-2) and TRBJ2-2, with D unresolved. The CDR3 extends over 15 amino acids. Germline CDR1 is LGHDT and CDR2 is YNNKEL (reference sequence). Trimming pared 3 bases from V and 0 bases from J, leaving 8 bases between. CDR3 sequence (DNA): TGTGCCAGCAGCCACTCCGACACGAACACCGGGGAGCTGTTTTTT. Its translation: CASSHSDTNTGELFF.

This sequence joins TRBV5-4 and TRBJ2-5, with 7 positions matching TRBD2. The DNA end is more similar to TRBJ2-7, so the J call may be wrong. Germline CDR1 is SGHNT and CDR2 is YYREEE (reference sequence). The CDR3 runs to 14 residues. The CDR3 protein is CASSLGGGIYEQYF. CDR3 bases: TGTGCCAGCAGCTTGGGGGGAGGGATCTACGAGCAGTACTTC.

The chain's CDR3 is CASSSGQGLPQHF. CDR3 in DNA: TGTGCCAGCAGCTCGGGACAGGGTCTGCCCCAGCATTTT. The rearrangement joins TRBV11-2 to TRBJ1-5; 9 bases match TRBD1. Trimming took 4 bases from V and 9 from J; bases not matched to a gene: 4. The germline V gene encodes CDR1 SGHAT and CDR2 FQNNGV. CDR3 length equals 13 residues.

The chain couples TRBV3-1 (or the pseudogene TRBV3-2) to TRBJ1-3; D is uncertain. Germline CDR1 is LGHDT and CDR2 is YNNKEL (reference sequence). V was cut by 5 bases and J by 2 bases, with 19 bases left in between. The CDR3 has 17 residues. CDR3 sequence: CASSFQTLQRPGNTIYF. CDR3 nucleotides: TGTGCCAGCAGCTTTCAGACCCTTCAGCGGCCTGGAAACACCATATATTTT.

On this clone itself: The sample contains more than one DNA sequence encoding this CDR3. The chain couples TRBV6-5 to TRBJ1-1; TRBD1 is a possible D gene (6 bases). The germline V gene has CDR1 MNHEY and CDR2 SVGAGI. CDR3 length: 12 residues. V was pared by 5 bases and J by 5 bases, with 9 bases between. The CDR3 here is CASSRGGTEAFF. The CDR3 nucleotides read TGTGCCAGCAGTAGGGGGGGAACTGAAGCTTTCTTT.

V usage is TRBV7-2 and J usage is TRBJ2-7; maybe TRBD1 (5 bases). CDR3 size: 14 residues. V was pared by 1 base and J by 2 bases, with 9 bases between. Germline lookup yields CDR1 SGHTA and CDR2 FQGNSA. Written as DNA, the CDR3 is TGTGCCAGCAGCTTAGGACAGCTACCCTACGAGCAGTACTTC. This codes for CASSLGQLPYEQYF.

This sequence joins TRBV5-1 and TRBJ2-5, with a tentative D call TRBD2 (6 bases). The CDR3 is made up of 15 amino acids. Germline CDR1 reads SGHRS; CDR2 reads YFSETQ. V gave up 1 base and J gave up 2 bases, with 12 bases separating them. The CDR3 loop is CASSLLKGTQETQYF. CDR3 DNA: TGCGCCAGCAGCTTGTTAAAGGGGACTCAAGAGACCCAGTACTTC. The full variable domain, its missing parts supplied by reference TRBV5-1 and TRBJ2-5, is KAGVTQTPRYLIKTRGQQVTLSCSPISGHRSVSWYQQTPGQGLQFLFEYFSETQRNKGNFPGRFSGRQFSNSRSEMNVSTLELGDSALYLCASSLLKGTQETQYFGPGTRLLVL.